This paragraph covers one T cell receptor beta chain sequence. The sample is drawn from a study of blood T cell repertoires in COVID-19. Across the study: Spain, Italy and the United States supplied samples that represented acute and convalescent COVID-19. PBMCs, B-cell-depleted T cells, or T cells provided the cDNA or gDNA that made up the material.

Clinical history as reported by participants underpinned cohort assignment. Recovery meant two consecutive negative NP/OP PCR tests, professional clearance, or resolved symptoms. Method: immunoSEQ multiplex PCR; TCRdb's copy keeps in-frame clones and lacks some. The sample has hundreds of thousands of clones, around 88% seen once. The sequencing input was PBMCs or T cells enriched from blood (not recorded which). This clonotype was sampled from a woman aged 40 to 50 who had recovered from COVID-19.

The CDR3 DNA is TGTGCCAGCATAGCGGGGCGTGAGCAGTTCTTC. Its translation: CASIAGREQFF. V gene TRBV6-4 combines with J gene TRBJ2-1, with 8 bases matching TRBD2. The ends lost 7 bases at V and 9 bases at J; junction bases unmatched: 2. This CDR3 comprises 11 residues. The germline CDR1 and CDR2 sequences are MRHNA and SNTAGT.